Listed below are T cell receptor beta chains from one sample, sequenced in a study of Ad26.COV2.S vaccination and SARS-CoV-2 variants. The table came from immunoSEQ multiplex PCR; TCRdb's copy has only in-frame clones and leaves some out. The data show approximately 340,000 clones, approximately 90% seen once. The sequences come from peripheral blood, collected after recovery from COVID-19. Receptors were obtained from a human donor who had recovered from COVID-19. CDR3s include the opening cysteine and the closing phenylalanine or tryptophan. Fields, in order: V gene, D gene, clone size, J gene, CDR3 protein, CDR3 DNA. A D gene is named only where the DNA matches it firmly. For some rows the clone size is stated as once, few or many, or as a class when expanded; others skip it.

>TRBV6-1|.|few|TRBJ1-5
CASSVRDTFLANQPQHF
TGTGCCAGCAGTGTCCGGGACACTTTTCTTGCCAATCAGCCCCAGCATTTT
>TRBV2|.|.|TRBJ1-3
CASMVFDSGNTIYF
TGTGCCAGCATGGTCTTCGACTCTGGAAACACCATATATTTT
>TRBV12-5|TRBD1|.|TRBJ1-4
CASGSGQRTEKLFF
TGTGCTAGTGGATCGGGACAGCGTACTGAAAAACTGTTTTTT
>TRBV7-2|TRBD1|.|TRBJ1-6
CASRDRDRGSNSPLHF
TGTGCCAGCAGAGACCGCGACAGGGGATCTAATTCACCCCTCCACTTT
>TRBV5-4|TRBD1|.|TRBJ1-2
CASSLDRGPNYGYTF
TGTGCCAGCAGCTTAGACAGGGGACCTAACTATGGCTACACCTTC
>TRBV6-5|TRBD1|once|TRBJ1-1
CASSPKVTGGPEAFF
TGTGCCAGCAGCCCGAAGGTAACAGGGGGGCCTGAAGCTTTCTTT
>TRBV6-4|.|.|TRBJ2-1
CASSDDGHNEQFF
TGTGCCAGCAGTGACGATGGACACAATGAGCAGTTCTTC
>TRBV29-1|.|once|TRBJ1-3
CSVQGGGTIYF
TGCAGCGTACAGGGAGGAGGCACCATATATTTT
>TRBV5-1|.|.|TRBJ2-2
CASSLAGVASYTNTGELFF
TGCGCCAGCAGCTTGGCCGGGGTAGCGTCTTACACGAACACCGGGGAGCTGTTTTTT
>TRBV19|.|.|TRBJ2-6
CASSVSGANVLTF
TGTGCCAGTAGTGTATCTGGGGCCAACGTCCTGACTTTC
>TRBV6-4|TRBD2|.|TRBJ2-2
CASSDRTSGVTGELFF
TGTGCCAGCAGTGACCGGACTAGCGGGGTCACCGGGGAGCTGTTTTTT
>TRBV19|.|.|TRBJ1-1
CASTRARLNTEAFF
TGTGCCAGTACGAGGGCCCGATTGAACACTGAAGCTTTCTTT
>TRBV7-2|TRBD2|.|TRBJ2-7
CASSLVKAGTTYEQYF
TGTGCCAGCAGCTTAGTGAAAGCGGGAACCACCTACGAGCAGTACTTC
>TRBV4-3|.|once|TRBJ2-2
CASSQSDTGELFF
TGCGCCAGCAGCCAGTCGGACACCGGGGAGCTGTTTTTT
>TRBV18|.|.|TRBJ2-1
CASSPPTLEEQFF
TGTGCCAGCTCACCTCCGACTCTTGAAGAGCAGTTCTTC
>TRBV29-1|.|.|TRBJ2-5
CSVRRADQETQYF
TGCAGCGTCCGCCGAGCGGACCAAGAGACCCAGTACTTC
>TRBV19|TRBD2|.|TRBJ2-3
CASSAAGGRTDTQYF
TGTGCCAGTAGTGCAGCGGGGGGGCGCACAGATACGCAGTATTTT
>TRBV13|.|.|TRBJ2-7
CASSLAPRGGSYEQYF
TGTGCCAGCAGCTTAGCCCCCCGGGGCGGAAGCTACGAGCAGTACTTC
>TRBV6-5|.|few|TRBJ1-6
CAAQGRDNSPLHF
TGTGCCGCCCAGGGCCGAGATAATTCACCCCTCCACTTT
>TRBV3-1/TRBV3-2|.|.|TRBJ1-5
CASSRRDSNQPQHF
TGTGCCAGCAGCCGTAGAGACAGCAATCAGCCCCAGCATTTT
>TRBV12-3/TRBV12-4|TRBD1|.|TRBJ2-7
CASSLGQGYEQYF
TGTGCCAGCAGCCTAGGACAGGGCTACGAGCAGTACTTC
>TRBV16|.|.|TRBJ2-6
CASHYSGANVLTF
TGTGCCAGCCATTACTCTGGGGCCAACGTCCTGACTTTC
>TRBV9|.|.|TRBJ1-2
CASSVAGRNYGYTF
TGTGCCAGCAGCGTAGCGGGCCGTAACTATGGCTACACCTTC
>TRBV10-3|TRBD1|.|TRBJ2-1
CAISENRGLRSYNEQFF
TGTGCCATCAGTGAAAACAGGGGGCTGAGGTCCTACAATGAGCAGTTCTTC
>TRBV6-4|TRBD1|.|TRBJ2-6
CASSVTGGTSGANVLTF
TGTGCCAGCAGTGTAACAGGGGGGACCTCTGGGGCCAACGTCCTGACTTTC
>TRBV4-2|.|.|TRBJ2-5
CASSQDLRRGGETQYF
TGTGCCAGCAGCCAAGATCTACGGCGAGGTGGAGAGACCCAGTACTTC
>TRBV6-1|.|.|TRBJ1-5
CASSEGVVGQPQHF
TGTGCCAGCAGTGAAGGGGTAGTGGGTCAGCCCCAGCATTTT
>TRBV5-4|.|once|TRBJ1-1
CASSGDWNTEAFF
TGTGCCAGCAGCGGGGACTGGAACACTGAAGCTTTCTTT
>TRBV27|TRBD1|.|TRBJ1-4
CASKRRQGGGEKLFF
TGTGCCAGCAAAAGACGACAGGGGGGTGGCGAAAAACTGTTTTTT
>TRBV25-1|.|.|TRBJ1-5
CASSVHGNQPQHF
TGTGCCAGCAGTGTTCACGGCAATCAGCCCCAGCATTTT
>TRBV11-2|.|.|TRBJ2-1
CASSSDKPYNEQFF
TGTGCCAGCAGCTCCGACAAGCCCTACAATGAGCAGTTCTTC
>TRBV5-1|TRBD1|once|TRBJ2-5
CASSLVDRGQETQYF
TGCGCCAGCAGCTTGGTGGACAGGGGGCAAGAGACCCAGTACTTC
>TRBV6-4|.|.|TRBJ1-5
CATPGVGSNQPQHF
TGTGCCACCCCTGGGGTTGGTAGCAATCAGCCCCAGCATTTT
>TRBV28|.|.|TRBJ1-5
CASSSPTEGQPQHF
TGTGCCAGCAGTTCCCCAACGGAGGGACAGCCCCAGCATTTT
>TRBV18|.|.|TRBJ1-2
CASSPSLDGYTF
TGTGCCAGCTCACCCTCGTTGGATGGCTACACCTTC
>TRBV12-3/TRBV12-4|.|.|TRBJ2-7
CASSLMWEQYF
TGTGCCAGCAGCCTAATGTGGGAGCAGTACTTC
>TRBV19|.|.|TRBJ1-5
CASTYRRQDSNQPQHF
TGTGCCAGTACGTATCGCCGACAGGATAGCAATCAGCCCCAGCATTTT
>TRBV7-9|.|few|TRBJ2-7
CASSLLGRGPAEQYF
TGTGCCAGCAGCTTACTAGGGCGGGGGCCCGCCGAGCAGTACTTC
>TRBV11-2|TRBD2|.|TRBJ2-3
CASTWRRGGTDTQYF
TGTGCCAGCACGTGGCGGCGGGGGGGCACAGATACGCAGTATTTT
>TRBV18|.|once|TRBJ1-2
CASSPGDGYTF
TGTGCCAGCTCACCAGGGGATGGCTACACCTTC
>TRBV2|TRBD1|once|TRBJ1-2
CASGTGGLGGYTF
TGTGCCAGCGGGACAGGGGGTTTAGGTGGCTACACCTTC
>TRBV5-1|.|.|TRBJ1-4
CASSPSRISTNEKLFF
TGCGCCAGCAGCCCCAGTAGGATTTCAACTAATGAAAAACTGTTTTTT
>TRBV9|TRBD1|few|TRBJ2-7
CASSPGTGYEQYF
TGTGCCAGCAGCCCGGGGACAGGGTACGAGCAGTACTTC
>TRBV2|TRBD1|.|TRBJ1-1
CASTNRGDTEAFF
TGTGCCAGCACGAACAGGGGGGACACTGAAGCTTTCTTT
>TRBV7-6|.|.|TRBJ2-5
CASSLVATPKRTQYF
TGTGCCAGCAGCTTAGTTGCGACTCCTAAGAGAACCCAGTACTTC
>TRBV5-1|TRBD1|.|TRBJ2-5
CASSFGDREETQYF
TGCGCCAGCAGCTTTGGGGACAGGGAAGAGACCCAGTACTTC
>TRBV5-1|TRBD1|once|TRBJ2-3
CASSSNRDRATDTQYF
TGCGCCAGCAGCTCGAACCGGGACAGGGCCACAGATACGCAGTATTTT
>TRBV5-1|TRBD1|.|TRBJ1-2
CASSLGQGLGGYTF
TGCGCCAGCAGCTTGGGACAGGGGCTAGGAGGCTACACCTTC
>TRBV10-3|TRBD2|.|TRBJ2-3
CAISEPPSGGVDTQYF
TGTGCCATCAGTGAGCCTCCTAGCGGGGGGGTTGATACGCAGTATTTT
>TRBV27|TRBD1|.|TRBJ1-1
CASMLGTGDEAFF
TGTGCCAGCATGCTAGGGACAGGGGATGAAGCTTTCTTT
>TRBV6-5|.|.|TRBJ1-1
CASGPSGATEAFF
TGTGCCAGCGGTCCCTCAGGGGCTACTGAAGCTTTCTTT